The present entry profiles one TCR beta chain with its context. Its cognate antigen is unknown. The data derive from a study of T cells in lung cancer brain metastases. Turning to the study itself: Seventeen of the 20 patients had a tobacco use history. Median interval between primary and brain metastasis samples was around 350 days.

Sequencing was performed with immunoSEQ multiplex PCR; in TCRdb, only in-frame clones are kept and a portion is missing. The profile shows about 3,100 clones, 85% to 90% of them singletons. There are 17 residues in the CDR3. V lost 0 bases and J lost 5; bases outside the gene matches: 3. Looked up from germline, CDR1 is ENHRY and CDR2 is SYGVKD. Notes on the study in general: Few clones were shared between paired lesions (mean Morisita around 0.2); most were lesion-specific.

Exclusion applied to anyone with multiple prior malignancies. This sequence joins TRBV10-3 and TRBJ2-3, with 15 bases matching TRBD2. Specimen: tumor tissue from the primary lung tumor. The TCR was taken from a man between 60 and 75 years old with non-small cell lung cancer. CDR3 region: CAISESRGLAGGDTQYF. As DNA, the CDR3 is TGTGCCATCAGTGAGTCCCGGGGACTAGCGGGGGGAGATACGCAGTATTTT.